A selection of T cell receptor beta chains follows, all from one sample in a study of blood T cells in healthy people across ages. TCRdb independently ran MiXCR on the 5' RACE reads; one entry per CDR3 protein. The sample includes 650,000 to 800,000 distinct CDR3 sequences, roughly 44% seen only once; the top ten take nearly 20%. Material for sequencing was blood. All receptors derive from a man aged 55 to 70 in good health. The CDR3 runs from the conserved cysteine through the conserved F or W. The order of the fields is CDR3 length, J gene, clone size, V gene, D gene, CDR3 DNA, CDR3 protein. A D gene is named only where the DNA matches it firmly. Expanded clones get a size class; other rows say once, few or many, or leave the size out.

15,TRBJ2-7,-,TRBV27,TRBD1,TGTGCCAGCACCCTGACAGGGGCCTCGCTCTACGAGCAGTACTTC,CASTLTGASLYEQYF
12,TRBJ1-1,-,TRBV5-1,TRBD1,TGCGCCAGCAGCTGGACAGGGGGTGAAGCTTTCTTT,CASSWTGGEAFF
14,TRBJ2-2,-,TRBV7-2,-,TGTGCCAGCAGCTTAGAGGTAGACACCGGGGAGCTGTTTTTT,CASSLEVDTGELFF
13,TRBJ1-6,-,TRBV6-6,-,TGTGCCAACTCGGCCGACAGGTCAAGACCCCTCCACTTT,CANSADRSRPLHF
14,TRBJ2-3,few,TRBV12-3/TRBV12-4,-,TGTGCCAGCAGTGACGGACTTATCACAGATACGCAGTATTTT,CASSDGLITDTQYF
16,TRBJ1-2,-,TRBV18,TRBD1,TGTGCCAGCTCACCAATAGAAGGAGGGGGCCTCTATGGCTACACCTTC,CASSPIEGGGLYGYTF
15,TRBJ2-1,-,TRBV7-2,TRBD2,TGTGCCAGCAGCGGAAGCGGGAGGAGGGATAATGAGCAGTTCTTC,CASSGSGRRDNEQFF
15,TRBJ2-1,few,TRBV14,TRBD2,TGTGCCAGCAGCGCCCTAGCGGGGGCCCACAATGAGCAGTTCTTC,CASSALAGAHNEQFF
12,TRBJ1-2,few,TRBV29-1,-,TGCAGCGTTAACCAGGATGGGGGCGGCTACACCTTC,CSVNQDGGGYTF
11,TRBJ2-1,-,TRBV28,-,TGTGCCAGCAGTTTCGGGGTGGGGCAGTTCTTC,CASSFGVGQFF
13,TRBJ2-3,few,TRBV7-9,-,TGTGCCAGCAGCCCAACGACGACAGATACGCAGTATTTT,CASSPTTTDTQYF
19,TRBJ1-5,few,TRBV5-5,-,TGTGCCAGCAGCTCCACGGACGGCCGACCCCCGAGGGGCAATCAGCCCCAGCATTTT,CASSSTDGRPPRGNQPQHF
14,TRBJ2-7,-,TRBV21-1,-,TGTGCCAGCAGCCGTCGGGGACAGTTCTACGAGCAGTACTTC,CASSRRGQFYEQYF
16,TRBJ2-7,few,TRBV13,TRBD1,TGTGCCAGCAGCTTATCCGGGACAGGCCTCTCCTACGAGCAGTACTTC,CASSLSGTGLSYEQYF
16,TRBJ2-7,-,TRBV5-5,TRBD2,TGTGCCAGCAGCCACCCTGGACTAGTAAGGGGATACGAGCAGTACTTC,CASSHPGLVRGYEQYF
16,TRBJ2-1,few,TRBV9,TRBD2,TGTGCCAGCAGCGTAGTGGCTAGCGGGGGAGACAATGAGCAGTTCTTC,CASSVVASGGDNEQFF
16,TRBJ2-6,-,TRBV7-9,-,TGTGCCAGCAGCTTACCCAGGGGCTCTGGGGCCAACGTCCTGACTTTC,CASSLPRGSGANVLTF
16,TRBJ2-2,-,TRBV6-2/TRBV6-3,-,TGTGCCAGCAGTGCACCATGGGGTTTGAACACCGGGGAGCTGTTTTTT,CASSAPWGLNTGELFF
14,TRBJ2-4,-,TRBV7-8,TRBD1,TGTGTCAGCAGCCTCCAGACAGGGGCAGGGGAGCAGTACTTC,CVSSLQTGAGEQYF
13,TRBJ2-7,many,TRBV7-2,-,TGTGCCAGCAGCCCTGGGGGGTTCCACGAGCAGTACTTC,CASSPGGFHEQYF
15,TRBJ2-3,few,TRBV9,TRBD1,TGTGCCAGCAGCGTAGTGGGACAGGGAGTGAATACGCAGTATTTT,CASSVVGQGVNTQYF
12,TRBJ2-7,-,TRBV5-1,-,TGCGCCAGCAGCTTGGGCCCCACCGAGCAGTACTTC,CASSLGPTEQYF
14,TRBJ2-2,-,TRBV5-1,-,TGCGCCAGCAGCCCGGGTCCCAAAGCCGGGGAGCTGTTTTTT,CASSPGPKAGELFF
12,TRBJ1-5,-,TRBV2,-,TGTGCCACCGGGAGGAGCAATCAGCCCCAGCATTTT,CATGRSNQPQHF
15,TRBJ2-1,-,TRBV7-8,TRBD2,TGTGCCAGCAGCCCGACTAGCGTCGCCTACAATGAGCAGTTCTTC,CASSPTSVAYNEQFF
12,TRBJ2-1,-,TRBV4-1,-,TGCGTCAGCAGCCAGACCAACAATGAGCAGTTCTTC,CVSSQTNNEQFF
17,TRBJ2-5,-,TRBV5-1,TRBD1,TGCGCCAGCAGTCGGGACAGGGGGCCCCATCTGGGAGAGACCCAGTACTTC,CASSRDRGPHLGETQYF
14,TRBJ2-2,-,TRBV30,-,TGTGCCTGGAGACTAGAAGCGAACACCGGGGAGCTGTTTTTT,CAWRLEANTGELFF